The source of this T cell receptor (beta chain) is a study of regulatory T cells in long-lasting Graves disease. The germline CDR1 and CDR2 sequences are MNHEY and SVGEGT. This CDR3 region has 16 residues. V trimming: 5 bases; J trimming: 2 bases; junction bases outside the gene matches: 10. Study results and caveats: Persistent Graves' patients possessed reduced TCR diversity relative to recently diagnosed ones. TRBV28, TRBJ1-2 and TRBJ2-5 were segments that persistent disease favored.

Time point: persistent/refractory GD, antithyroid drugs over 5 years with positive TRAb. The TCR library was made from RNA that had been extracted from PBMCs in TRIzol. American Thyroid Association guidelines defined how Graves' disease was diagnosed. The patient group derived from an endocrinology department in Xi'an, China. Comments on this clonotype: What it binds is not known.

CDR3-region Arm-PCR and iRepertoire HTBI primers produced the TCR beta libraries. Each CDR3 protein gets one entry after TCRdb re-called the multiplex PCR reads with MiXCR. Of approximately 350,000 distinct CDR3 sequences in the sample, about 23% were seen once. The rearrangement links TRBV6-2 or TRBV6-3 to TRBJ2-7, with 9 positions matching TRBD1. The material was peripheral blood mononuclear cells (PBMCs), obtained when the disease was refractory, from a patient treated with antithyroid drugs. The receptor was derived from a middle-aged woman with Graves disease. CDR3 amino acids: CASSRDGQGNAYEQYF. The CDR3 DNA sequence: TGTGCCAGCAGTAGAGACGGACAGGGGAATGCCTACGAGCAGTACTTC.